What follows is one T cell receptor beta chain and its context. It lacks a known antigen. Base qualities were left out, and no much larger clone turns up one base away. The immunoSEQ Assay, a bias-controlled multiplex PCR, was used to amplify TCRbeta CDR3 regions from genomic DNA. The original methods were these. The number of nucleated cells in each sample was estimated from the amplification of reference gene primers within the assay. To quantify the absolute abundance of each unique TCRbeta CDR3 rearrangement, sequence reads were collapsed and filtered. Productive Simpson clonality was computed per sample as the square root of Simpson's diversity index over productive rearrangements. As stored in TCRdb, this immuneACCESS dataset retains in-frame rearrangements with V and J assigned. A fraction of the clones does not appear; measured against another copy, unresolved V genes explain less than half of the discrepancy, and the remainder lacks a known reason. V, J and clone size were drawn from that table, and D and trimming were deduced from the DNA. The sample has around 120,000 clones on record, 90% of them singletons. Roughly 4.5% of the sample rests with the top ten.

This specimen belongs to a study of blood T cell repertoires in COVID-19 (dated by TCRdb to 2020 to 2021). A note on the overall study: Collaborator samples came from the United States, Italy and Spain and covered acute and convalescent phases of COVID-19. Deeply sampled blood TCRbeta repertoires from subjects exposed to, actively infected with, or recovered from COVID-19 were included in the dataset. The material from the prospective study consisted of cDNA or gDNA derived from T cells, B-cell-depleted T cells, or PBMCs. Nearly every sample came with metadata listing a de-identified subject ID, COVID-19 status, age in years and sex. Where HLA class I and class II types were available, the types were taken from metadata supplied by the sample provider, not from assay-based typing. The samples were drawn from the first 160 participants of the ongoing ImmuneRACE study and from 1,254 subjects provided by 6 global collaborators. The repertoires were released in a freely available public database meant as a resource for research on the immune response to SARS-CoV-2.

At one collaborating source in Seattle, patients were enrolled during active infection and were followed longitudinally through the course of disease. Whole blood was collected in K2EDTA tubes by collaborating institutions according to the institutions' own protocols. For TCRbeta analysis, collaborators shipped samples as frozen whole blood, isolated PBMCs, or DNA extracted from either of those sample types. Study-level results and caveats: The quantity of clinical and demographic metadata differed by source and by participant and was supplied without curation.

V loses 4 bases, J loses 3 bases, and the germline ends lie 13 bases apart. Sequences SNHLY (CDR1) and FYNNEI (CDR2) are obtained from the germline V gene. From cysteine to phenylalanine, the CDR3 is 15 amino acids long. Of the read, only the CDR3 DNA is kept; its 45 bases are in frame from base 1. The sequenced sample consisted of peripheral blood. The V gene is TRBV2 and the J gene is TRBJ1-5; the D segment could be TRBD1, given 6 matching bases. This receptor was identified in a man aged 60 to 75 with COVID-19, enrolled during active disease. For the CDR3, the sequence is CASSGAGVANQPQHF. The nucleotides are TGTGCCAGCAGTGGGGCAGGGGTTGCCAATCAGCCCCAGCATTTT.